Listed here are 2 T cell receptor beta chains from one sample, sequenced in a study of blood T cell repertoires in COVID-19. This table comes from immunoSEQ multiplex PCR, and its TCRdb copy is limited to in-frame clones, with some not included. This sample has approximately 46,000 clones, with roughly 68% found just once. The material sequenced was peripheral blood. The receptors derive from a man aged 80 or over with acute or convalescent COVID-19.

The rearrangement links TRBV5-8 to TRBJ2-2, with TRBD1 matching 9 bases. Germline V gives CDR1 SGHTS, CDR2 YDEGEE. The CDR3 totals 16 residues. After removal of 4 bases from V and 5 bases from J, the junction contained 9 bases not matched to a gene. CDR3 sequence reads: CASSTRDREQTGELFF. The CDR3 nucleotides are TGTGCCAGCAGCACCCGGGACAGGGAACAGACCGGGGAGCTGTTTTTT.

This chain uses TRBV3-1 (or the pseudogene TRBV3-2) with TRBJ1-2; D gene unclear. The CDR3 is made up of 12 amino acids. Germline assignment: CDR1 LGHDT and CDR2 YNNKEL (reference sequence). The V end lost 0 bases, the J end lost 6 bases, and 5 bases lay between the germline ends. The CDR3: CASSQEKHGYTF. As DNA, the CDR3 is TGTGCCAGCAGCCAAGAAAAGCATGGCTACACCTTC.